A single sample is the source of the 4 T cell receptor beta chains below, sequenced in a study of graft-versus-host responses after intestinal transplantation. Only in-frame clones appear in the TCRdb table, and some are missing; sequencing was by immunoSEQ multiplex PCR. The table lists 15,000 to 20,000 clones, about 40% of them singletons, with about 2% in the top ten. Source: alloreactive CD4+ T cells from a mixed lymphocyte reaction culture, taken before transplantation. Subset defined: CFSE-low proliferating T cells sorted from roughly 6-day pre-transplant mixed lymphocyte reaction (GvH or HvG direction). Receptor source: a human patient who was an organ donor for intestinal transplantation.

This clone is medium-sized by share. Here the CDR3 reads CAISVSGSEQYF. CDR3 nucleotide sequence: TGTGCCATCAGTGTCAGCGGGAGTGAGCAGTACTTC. V gene TRBV10-3 combines with J gene TRBJ2-7, with 8 bases lining up with TRBD2. This CDR3 has 12 amino acids. Germline V gene lookup returns CDR1 ENHRY and CDR2 SYGVKD. The ends lost 4 bases at V and 7 bases at J; junction bases unmatched: 3.

The chain couples TRBV11-2 to TRBJ2-3; 10 nucleotides align to TRBD2. J gave up 3 bases and V 1 base, and 13 bases lay outside the gene matches. CDR3 size: 19 residues. The V gene's germline CDR1 is SGHAT and CDR2 FQNNGV. The CDR3 DNA reads TGTGCCAGCAGCTTAGTCGCTAGCGGGAGCCCCATTAGTACAGATACGCAGTATTTT. Translated: CASSLVASGSPISTDTQYF.

The rearrangement uses TRBV6-1 and TRBJ2-7; a weak D match, TRBD2 (5 bases). V dropped 5 bases and J dropped 7 bases, with 12 bases sitting between them. This CDR3 has 12 residues. Germline lookup yields CDR1 MNHNS and CDR2 SASEGT. The CDR3 spells CASSLYRGEQYF. The CDR3 nucleotides are TGTGCCAGCAGTTTGTACCGGGGAGAGCAGTACTTC.

V and J are TRBV6-6 and TRBJ1-1, with 7 bases that match TRBD1. In germline, CDR1 is MNHNY, CDR2 SVGAGI (reference sequence). The CDR3 sequence is 16 residues long. The V gene end was trimmed by 2 bases and the J gene end by 2 bases; junction bases not matched to a gene: 8. The CDR3, as DNA: TGTGCCAGCAGTTACCTGAAGACAGGGACCAACACTGAAGCTTTCTTT. It codes for CASSYLKTGTNTEAFF.